A single sample gave rise to the 23 T cell receptor beta chains below, sequenced in a study of control samples from healthy donors and cancer patients. The method was immunoSEQ multiplex PCR; TCRdb's version includes in-frame clones alone and lacks a portion of them. The sample shows over 150,000 clones, around 90% of them seen only once. The sequencing sample was made of blood. These TCRs come from a woman aged 40-49 years in good health.

The sample holds one count of this clone. The rearrangement links TRBV2 to TRBJ2-1, with D tentatively TRBD1 (5 bases). The CDR3 runs 14 residues. The V and J ends lost 7 bases and 5 bases respectively, with 15 bases between them. The germline gives CDR1 SNHLY, CDR2 FYNNEI. CDR3 in DNA: TGTGCCAGCAACCTCGGACCAGGGAACAATGAGCAGTTCTTC. This translates into CASNLGPGNNEQFF.

This chain links TRBV4-2 with TRBJ1-1; D remains unclear. The CDR3 has 15 residues. The germline V and J ends were trimmed by 1 base and 1 base, with 10 bases remaining between them. The germline CDR1 and CDR2 sequences are LGHNA and YNFKEQ. In DNA form, the CDR3 reads TGTGCCAGCAGCCAAGGGGATTTACGGAACACTGAAGCTTTCTTT. It is translated as CASSQGDLRNTEAFF.

CDR3: CASSQSGSSGNTIYF. The DNA for the CDR3 is TGCGCCAGCAGCCAATCAGGGAGCTCTGGAAACACCATATATTTT. The chain employs TRBV4-1 and TRBJ1-3; a possible D gene is TRBD1 (5 bases). Per germline, CDR1 MGHRA and CDR2 YSYEKL. The V end was cut by 2 bases, the J end by 0 bases, with 8 bases between. The CDR3 is 15 amino acids.

The rearrangement links TRBV20-1 to TRBJ2-1; D not resolved. This CDR3 is 14 amino acids long. V lost 3 bases and J 0 bases, leaving 9 bases between the germline ends. Germline V gene lookup returns CDR1 DFQATT and CDR2 SNEGSKA (reference sequence). The DNA for the CDR3 is TGCAGTGCTAGTACCCACTTCTCCTACAATGAGCAGTTCTTC. It is translated as CSASTHFSYNEQFF.

The chain is built from TRBV27 and TRBJ2-1; the D gene is possibly TRBD2 (5 bases). The V end was cut by 6 bases, the J end by 6 bases, with 9 bases between. The CDR3 has 12 residues. CDR1 is MNHEY and CDR2 is SMNVEV in the germline V gene (reference sequence). The CDR3 loop reads CASSTGSNEQFF. Here the CDR3 DNA reads TGTGCCAGCAGCACGGGGAGCAATGAGCAGTTCTTC.

J is TRBJ1-5 and V is TRBV6-5, with a possible D match to TRBD1 (5 bases). The CDR3 has 14 amino acids. Germline V gene data show CDR1 as MNHEY and CDR2 as SVGAGI. Trimming removed 5 bases at V and 0 bases at J, with 8 bases between. CDR3 bases: TGTGCCAGCAGTCAGGGAAATAGCAATCAGCCCCAGCATTTT. Residues: CASSQGNSNQPQHF.

The CDR3 is CASSSKIGGVQETQYF. CDR3 DNA: TGTGCCAGCAGCTCAAAAATCGGGGGGGTCCAAGAGACCCAGTACTTC. The rearrangement links TRBV9 to TRBJ2-5; 8 bases match TRBD2. The CDR3 sequence is 16 residues long. Looked up from germline, CDR1 is SGDLS and CDR2 is YYNGEE. The V and J ends lost 4 bases and 1 base, in that order; junction bases with no gene match: 9.

J is TRBJ1-6 and V is TRBV3-1 (or the pseudogene TRBV3-2); TRBD1 matches 11 bases. The germline V gene encodes CDR1 LGHDT and CDR2 YNNKEL (reference sequence). The CDR3 has 19 amino acids. J gave up 6 bases and V 3 bases, and 13 bases lay outside the gene matches. The CDR3 spells CASSQGYRTGGLRNSPLHF. CDR3 in DNA: TGTGCCAGCAGCCAGGGATATCGGACAGGGGGCTTGCGTAATTCACCCCTCCACTTT.

This clone was recorded only once. At one boundary the junction diverges from the germline segment, which might be a read error. At the DNA level, this CDR3 is encoded by other sequences in the same sample as well. The V gene is TRBV7-3, the J gene TRBJ1-1; no definite D call. The CDR3 sequence is 12 residues long. From germline, CDR1 is SGHTA and CDR2 FQGTGA. CDR3 residues: CASSGMNTEAFF. The CDR3 DNA is TGTGCCAGCAGTGGGATGAACACTGAGGCTTTCTTT. The full variable domain, rest sourced from reference TRBV7-3 and TRBJ1-1, is GAGVSQTPSNKVTEKGKYVELRCDPISGHTALYWYRQSLGQGPEFLIYFQGTGAADDSGLPNDRFFAVRPEGSVSTLKIQRTERGDSAVYLCASSGMNTEAFFGQGTRLTVV.

The chain links TRBV11-2 to TRBJ1-3; D is perhaps TRBD1 (5 bases). This CDR3 comprises 19 residues. Between the trimmed V and J ends, which lost 3 bases and 2 bases, there was a span of 23 bases. Germline V gene sequence: CDR1 SGHAT, CDR2 FQNNGV. This CDR3 reads CASSFRSMSGLGTGNTIYF. DNA for the CDR3: TGTGCCAGCAGCTTCAGATCCATGTCAGGGTTGGGAACTGGAAACACCATATATTTT.

The genes are TRBV4-2 and TRBJ2-3; tentative D call: TRBD1 (6 bases). The CDR3 has 15 residues. V lost 5 bases and J 2 bases, leaving 14 bases between the germline ends. Germline CDR1 LGHNA, CDR2 YNFKEQ. As DNA, the CDR3 is TGTGCCAGCAGCGGGGGCCCCACCATCACAGATACGCAGTATTTT. Translating gives CASSGGPTITDTQYF.

The J gene is TRBJ2-1, the V gene TRBV9; 8 positions match TRBD1. This CDR3 has 20 residues. Unmatched junction bases numbered 21, after V lost 7 bases and J lost 0 bases. CDR1 is SGDLS and CDR2 is YYNGEE in the germline V gene. This CDR3 reads CASSFPPRTSTGDSYNEQFF. In DNA form, the CDR3 reads TGTGCCAGCTCATTTCCTCCCCGAACCTCGACAGGGGACTCCTACAATGAGCAGTTCTTC.

The rearrangement uses TRBV19 and TRBJ1-4; D is uncertain. This CDR3 is 14 amino acids long. Germline V gene sequence: CDR1 LNHDA, CDR2 SQIVND (reference sequence). V was clipped by 5 bases and J by 3 bases, with 10 bases between them. The CDR3 coding sequence is TGTGCCAGTAGTCCGAGATTGCCTAATGAAAAACTGTTTTTT. It encodes CASSPRLPNEKLFF.

J is TRBJ2-1 and V is TRBV7-2, with TRBD2 matching 12 bases. Germline CDR1 SGHTA, CDR2 FQGNSA. This CDR3 contains 15 residues. V was clipped by 4 bases and J by 6 bases; unmatched bases: 4. CDR3 bases: TGTGCCAGCAGCTCTGGACTAGCGGGGATCAATGAGCAGTTCTTC. Its translation is CASSSGLAGINEQFF.

The rearrangement joins TRBV7-9 to TRBJ2-5; 8 bases align to TRBD1. CDR3 length: 15 residues. V dropped 4 bases and J dropped 4; count of bases not matched to a gene: 8. Per the germline V gene, CDR1 is SEHNR and CDR2 is FQNEAQ (reference sequence). The CDR3 DNA reads TGTGCCAGCAGCTCGGACAGGGAGCGAGGAGAGACCCAGTACTTC. The encoded protein is CASSSDRERGETQYF.

The chain combines TRBV5-1 with TRBJ1-1; D call uncertain. The CDR3 has 14 residues. Deletions cut 0 bases from V and 1 base from J, with 7 bases between. Looked up from germline, CDR1 is SGHRS and CDR2 is YFSETQ. The CDR3: CASSLAAANTEAFF. In nucleotides, the CDR3 is TGCGCCAGCAGCTTGGCGGCGGCGAACACTGAAGCTTTCTTT.

The chain uses TRBV12-3 or TRBV12-4 and TRBJ1-2; D unclear. The germline V and J ends were trimmed by 0 bases and 8 bases, with 10 bases remaining between them. The CDR3 loop spans 13 amino acids. The CDR3 DNA reads TGTGCCAGCAGTTTAGCTCCCATCGAAGGCTACACCTTC. The encoded protein is CASSLAPIEGYTF.

The chain uses TRBV7-8 and TRBJ2-1; D may be TRBD1 or TRBD2 (5 bases each). This CDR3 has 13 residues. The V end lost 5 bases, the J end lost 8 bases, and 13 bases lay between the germline ends. Germline lookup yields CDR1 SGHVS and CDR2 FQNEAQ. The CDR3 loop is CASSKRGVHEQFF. CDR3 DNA: TGTGCCAGCAGCAAAAGGGGAGTCCATGAGCAGTTCTTC.

V gene TRBV6-1 combines with J gene TRBJ1-2; D is unclear. Germline loops: CDR1 MNHNS, CDR2 SASEGT. The CDR3 sequence is 12 residues long. The germline V and J ends were trimmed by 0 bases and 6 bases, with 5 bases remaining between them. Written as DNA, the CDR3 is TGTGCCAGCAGTGAAGCGACCCATGGCTACACCTTC. Translating it yields CASSEATHGYTF.

The chain carries TRBV3-1 (or the pseudogene TRBV3-2) and TRBJ2-7, with 7 positions matching TRBD2. Germline V gives CDR1 LGHDT, CDR2 YNNKEL (reference sequence). This CDR3 is built from 12 residues. With V trimmed by 3 bases and J by 6 bases, 2 bases remained unmatched. The CDR3: CASSHSSGEQYF. CDR3 sequence (DNA): TGTGCCAGCAGCCACTCTAGCGGCGAGCAGTACTTC.

J is TRBJ2-3 and V is TRBV9; D uncertain. The CDR3 totals 12 residues. Per germline, CDR1 SGDLS and CDR2 YYNGEE. V lost 4 bases and J 6 bases, leaving 9 bases between the germline ends. In nucleotides, the CDR3 is TGTGCCAGCAGCACCTTTCGGGATACGCAGTATTTT. The encoded protein is CASSTFRDTQYF.

This chain links TRBV27 with TRBJ1-2; tentative D call: TRBD1 (6 bases). The germline V and J ends were trimmed by 2 bases and 6 bases, with 13 bases remaining between them. Germline V gives CDR1 MNHEY, CDR2 SMNVEV (reference sequence). This CDR3 has 14 residues. The CDR3 DNA is TGTGCCAGCAGTTTAGTTGGGGGCCCAGATGGCTACACCTTC. It translates to CASSLVGGPDGYTF.

This clone was seen once. The chain's CDR3 is CAARTGPNLGTEAFF. In DNA form, the CDR3 reads TGTGCCGCCCGGACAGGGCCAAATTTGGGGACTGAAGCTTTCTTT. The chain recombines TRBV21-1 with TRBJ1-1; the table's D call TRBD1 went unverified against the DNA. TRBV21-1 is labeled a pseudogene. The CDR3 is 15 residues long.